This is a list of T cell receptor beta chains from one sample in a study of T-cell memory formation after mild COVID-19. MiXCR was run by TCRdb on the 5' RACE reads, yielding one entry per CDR3 protein. The sample lists under 150,000 distinct CDR3 sequences; 22% were seen once. Sequenced sample: PBMCs or a T cell subset sorted from them (not recorded which). Receptors originate from a man between 18 and 35 years old who had mild COVID-19 (a few samples of this study predate the infection). Cell type and time point are not known. CDR3s include the opening cysteine and the closing phenylalanine or tryptophan. A D gene is named only where the DNA matches it firmly. Clone size appears in some rows only: once, few, many, or a class for an expanded clone.

D	V	size	J	DNA	CDR3
.	TRBV7-9	.	TRBJ2-3	TGTGCCAGCAGCTTAGTGCAGGGTGGAGATACGCAGTATTTT	CASSLVQGGDTQYF
.	TRBV12-3/TRBV12-4	few	TRBJ2-7	TGTGCCAGCAGTGCGGGACAGAGAGTCTCCTACGAGCAGTACTTC	CASSAGQRVSYEQYF
.	TRBV5-3	.	TRBJ1-5	TGTGCCAGAAGCTCCTACTCAGATTATAGCAATCAGCCCCAGCATTTT	CARSSYSDYSNQPQHF
.	TRBV28	.	TRBJ2-1	TGTGCTGCCACTGGGGGCAATGAGCAGTTCTTC	CAATGGNEQFF
.	TRBV28	.	TRBJ1-1	TGTGCCAGCAGTTTTCACTTGGGGGGGACTGAAGCTTTCTTT	CASSFHLGGTEAFF
.	TRBV7-9	.	TRBJ2-5	TGTGCCAGCAGCTTAGGTCCCGAAGAGACCCAGTACTTC	CASSLGPEETQYF
TRBD2	TRBV3-1	.	TRBJ2-1	TGTGCCAGCAGCCCGGCGGGGGGACTCTACAATGAGCAGTTCTTC	CASSPAGGLYNEQFF
.	TRBV9	few	TRBJ2-3	TGTGCCAGCAGCGCATATAGGGCTGATACGCAGTATTTT	CASSAYRADTQYF
.	TRBV7-9	few	TRBJ2-7	TGTGCCAGCAGCCCAGCCCGGGGTCCCTACGAGCAGTACTTC	CASSPARGPYEQYF
TRBD2	TRBV6-1	few	TRBJ2-1	TGTGCCAGTACACGGGGGGGCTCCTACAATGAGCAGTTCTTC	CASTRGGSYNEQFF
.	TRBV7-8	few	TRBJ1-5	TGTGCCAGCAGCTTAGGGGACTTAATCAATCAGCCCCAGCATTTT	CASSLGDLINQPQHF
.	TRBV15	.	TRBJ2-3	TGTGCCACCAGCAGACCCAATCCCACAGATACGCAGTATTTT	CATSRPNPTDTQYF
.	TRBV5-4	few	TRBJ2-7	TGTGCCAGCAGCTTCTGGGGTACCTACGAGCAGTACTTC	CASSFWGTYEQYF
.	TRBV18	.	TRBJ2-1	TGTGCCAGCTCACCCCCTTACCCAGACAGATTTAATGAGCAGTTCTTC	CASSPPYPDRFNEQFF
.	TRBV4-2	.	TRBJ1-2	TGTGCCAGCAGCCAAGAAGTCGCCGGACAGCCCTATGGCTACACCTTC	CASSQEVAGQPYGYTF